The 8 T cell receptor beta chains reported below all come from one sample, sequenced in a study of cytomegalovirus exposure and HLA in healthy donors. The table came from immunoSEQ multiplex PCR; TCRdb's copy has only in-frame clones and leaves some out. The data show 100,000 to 150,000 clones, roughly nine tenths seen once. The sequencing input was PBMCs. These TCRs come from a young woman in good health and CMV-seronegative.

This sequence joins TRBV29-1 and TRBJ1-1; 9 bases are a match to TRBD1. J gave up 8 bases and V 3 bases, and 7 bases lay outside the gene matches. From germline, CDR1 is SQVTM and CDR2 ANQGSEA. The CDR3 consists of 13 residues. The CDR3: CSVDPGQGLEAFF. The DNA of the CDR3 is TGCAGCGTTGATCCGGGACAGGGATTGGAAGCTTTCTTT.

The CDR3 loop reads CASSEPRTGEARGYTF. CDR3 nucleotide sequence: TGTGCCAGCAGTGAGCCTCGGACAGGGGAGGCTAGGGGCTACACCTTC. V gene TRBV25-1 combines with J gene TRBJ1-2; TRBD1 matches at 9 bases. This CDR3 contains 16 residues. Germline V gene lookup returns CDR1 MGHDK and CDR2 SYGVNS. V shed 3 bases, J shed 8 bases, and the junction held 13 bases outside the gene matches.

The rearrangement uses TRBV19 and TRBJ1-4; D might be TRBD1 (5 bases). The V gene lost 10 bases and the J gene lost 6 bases, with 21 bases spanning the gap. CDR3 size: 15 residues. Germline V lookup: CDR1 LNHDA, CDR2 SQIVND (reference sequence). CDR3: CAIAWKLGPDEKLFF. In DNA form, the CDR3 reads TGTGCCATCGCCTGGAAGTTGGGGCCGGATGAAAAACTGTTTTTT.

This clone occurred a few times. This chain connects TRBV7-9 to TRBJ1-1; 7 bases align to TRBD1. J lost 6 bases, V lost 2 bases, and 3 bases had no gene match. Per germline, CDR1 SEHNR and CDR2 FQNEAQ (reference sequence). CDR3 length: 13 amino acids. The CDR3 region has the DNA TGTGCCAGCAGCTTACGACAGGGCGCTGAAGCTTTCTTT. It encodes CASSLRQGAEAFF.

V usage is TRBV18 and J usage is TRBJ1-6, with a weak D call TRBD1 (6 bases). The CDR3 consists of 15 residues. Germline CDR1 KGHSH, CDR2 LQKENI. Trimming took off 8 bases at V and 8 bases at J, with 19 bases between the two ends. The CDR3 is CASPTGGSRDSPLHF. CDR3 coding DNA: TGTGCCAGCCCAACGGGGGGCAGTCGTGATTCACCCCTCCACTTT.

The genes are TRBV6-5 and TRBJ2-2; unclear D gene. Deletions cut 0 bases from V and 6 bases from J, with 11 bases between. CDR3 length: 15 residues. Germline CDR1 MNHEY, CDR2 SVGAGI. CDR3 bases: TGTGCCAGCAGTTACTCGATCAGTGGTTCCGGGGAGCTGTTTTTT. Amino acid sequence: CASSYSISGSGELFF.

The V gene is TRBV27, the J gene TRBJ1-2; 8 nucleotides align to TRBD1. The V segment lost 3 bases and the J segment 0 bases; nucleotides outside the gene matches: 6. This CDR3 spans 16 amino acids. In germline, CDR1 is MNHEY, CDR2 SMNVEV (reference sequence). The CDR3 DNA is TGTGCCAGCAGTTTTTACCCGACAGGGGCTAACTATGGCTACACCTTC. It yields the protein CASSFYPTGANYGYTF.

This clone was seen a single time. The V and J genes are TRBV4-1 and TRBJ1-3; TRBD1 aligns across 7 bases. CDR3 length equals 15 residues. J lost 0 bases, V lost 4 bases, and 3 bases had no gene match. CDR1 and CDR2 from the germline V gene are MGHRA and YSYEKL. The CDR3 loop is CASSPDRFSGNTIYF. CDR3 bases: TGCGCCAGCAGCCCGGACAGGTTCTCTGGAAACACCATATATTTT.